A single sample is the source of the 25 T cell receptor beta chains below, sequenced in a study of T cells in Graves' hyperthyroidism and ophthalmopathy. RNA transcripts were the template for amplifying TCR beta CDR3 regions. RT-PCR in the first round (using the HTBI primer set) targeted the TCR CDR3. A single record per CDR3 protein comes from TCRdb applying MiXCR to the multiplex PCR reads. Here the sample spans a few hundred thousand distinct CDR3 sequences, around 20% being singletons. The source material was blood. Receptors originate from a man aged 18 to 30 with Graves' hyperthyroidism.

A note on this clonotype: Given a much more abundant clone one base away, this may be a read error. The chain is built from TRBV20-1 and TRBJ2-5; D remains ambiguous. The CDR3 consists of 12 residues. Looked up from germline, CDR1 is DFQATT and CDR2 is SNEGSKA (reference sequence). CDR3 amino acids: CSASWGQDTQYF. CDR3 bases: TGCAGTGCCTCTTGGGGTCAAGATACCCAGTACTTC.

This rearrangement joins TRBV6-1 to TRBJ1-2; 8 bases are shared with TRBD1. CDR1 is MNHNS, CDR2 SASEGT, per germline. The length of the CDR3 is 15 residues. V trimming: 1 base; J trimming: 8 bases; junction bases outside the gene matches: 9. CDR3 sequence reads: CASSEVSGQAGGYTF. The CDR3 DNA follows: TGTGCCAGCAGTGAAGTTTCGGGACAGGCAGGAGGCTACACCTTC.

This clonotype was recorded at least ten times. The chain joins TRBV6-2 or TRBV6-3 to TRBJ2-6, with 11 positions matching TRBD1. Germline-derived CDR1 and CDR2 are MNHEY and SVGEGT. The CDR3 contains 18 residues. The J segment lost 2 bases and the V segment lost 5 bases, leaving 8 bases of the junction unmatched. CDR3 coding DNA: TGTGCCAGCAGTAACCCCGGGACAGGGGGACCTGGGGCCAACGTCCTGACTTTC. It is translated as CASSNPGTGGPGANVLTF.

This sequence joins TRBV5-5 and TRBJ2-7; D call uncertain. The CDR3 runs to 12 residues. Per germline, CDR1 SGHKS and CDR2 YYEKEE (reference sequence). Trimming removed 1 base at V and 5 bases at J, with 7 bases between. The CDR3 protein is CASSLFEHEQYF. The DNA of the CDR3 is TGTGCCAGCAGCTTGTTTGAACACGAGCAGTACTTC.

Ten or more counts support this clonotype. It may be a read error: a sequence one base away is much more abundant. This sequence joins TRBV6-4 and TRBJ2-7; 9 bases align to TRBD1. With V trimmed by 5 bases and J by 5 bases, 16 bases remained unmatched. The germline CDR1 and CDR2 sequences are MRHNA and SNTAGT. The CDR3 runs to 17 residues. The CDR3 nucleotides are TGTGCCAGCAGTAACCGGGACAGGGTCGAAGGGGTCCACGAGCAGTACTTC. It is translated as CASSNRDRVEGVHEQYF.

This CDR3 reads CASSGANVLTF. The CDR3 DNA reads TGTGCCAGCTCTGGGGCCAACGTCCTGACTTTC. This sequence joins TRBV2 and TRBJ2-6; D not certain. This CDR3 is 11 amino acids long. The V end lost 8 bases, the J end lost 1 base, and 0 bases lay between the germline ends. Germline V lookup: CDR1 SNHLY, CDR2 FYNNEI.

This clonotype was seen at least ten times. This sequence joins TRBV11-2 and TRBJ2-5; either TRBD1 or TRBD2 may supply D (5 bases each). Germline CDR1 is SGHAT and CDR2 is FQNNGV. The length of the CDR3 is 16 residues. V shed 5 bases and J shed 1 base, with 17 bases lying between them. The CDR3 spells CASSPRDRQIQETQYF. The CDR3 nucleotides read TGTGCCAGCAGCCCCCGGGACCGTCAAATCCAAGAGACCCAGTACTTC.

At least ten counts were recorded for this clonotype. The chain joins TRBV15 to TRBJ1-5, with 10 positions matching TRBD1. The CDR3 has 14 amino acids. Trimming at V came to 4 bases and at J to 6 bases, leaving 3 bases not matched to a gene. Germline CDR1 and CDR2: LNHNV and YYDKDF (reference sequence). The CDR3 coding sequence is TGTGCCACCAGCACCTGGGACAGGGGTCAGCCCCAGCATTTT. Translating it yields CATSTWDRGQPQHF.

In this sample, this clonotype turned up many times. V and J are TRBV12-3 or TRBV12-4 and TRBJ2-7; no clear D gene. Deletions cut 7 bases from V and 3 bases from J, with 13 bases between. CDR3 length: 13 amino acids. CDR3 sequence reads: CASTAGSHYEQYF. For the CDR3, the DNA is TGTGCCAGCACGGCTGGCAGCCACTACGAGCAGTACTTC.

In this sample, this clonotype turned up a few times. This chain links TRBV2 with TRBJ2-1, with a possible D match to TRBD1 (6 bases). The CDR3 is made up of 13 amino acids. The germline gives CDR1 SNHLY, CDR2 FYNNEI. Between the trimmed V and J ends, which lost 6 bases and 4 bases, there was a span of 10 bases. The CDR3 here is CASRADSYNEQFF. The CDR3 coding sequence is TGTGCCAGCAGAGCGGACAGTTACAATGAGCAGTTCTTC.

This clonotype was seen ten or more times. The genes are TRBV29-1 and TRBJ1-2; D may be TRBD1 (6 bases). Germline V lookup: CDR1 SQVTM, CDR2 ANQGSEA. V was shortened by 6 bases and J by 2 bases, with 10 bases between the two germline ends. The CDR3 totals 12 residues. CDR3 protein: CSVGGGNYGYTF. CDR3 DNA sequence: TGCAGCGTCGGGGGGGGCAACTATGGCTACACCTTC.

The gene calls are TRBV12-3 or TRBV12-4 and TRBJ2-7; 10 bases are a match to TRBD1. The V segment lost 5 bases and the J segment 5 bases; nucleotides outside the gene matches: 6. There are 14 residues in the CDR3. The CDR3 DNA sequence: TGTGCCAGCAGTCCACGCGGGACAGGGGACGAGCAGTACTTC. Translating it yields CASSPRGTGDEQYF.

The chain couples TRBV12-3 or TRBV12-4 to TRBJ2-2; 12 bases are a match to TRBD2. The ends lost 6 bases at V and 7 bases at J; junction bases unmatched: 9. The CDR3 consists of 16 residues. The CDR3 spells CASRPGLAGQGGELFF. CDR3 bases: TGTGCCAGCAGACCGGGACTAGCGGGCCAAGGCGGGGAGCTGTTTTTT.

Of note for this clonotype: This may stem from a read error, because a much larger clone lies one nucleotide away. The rearrangement joins TRBV2 to TRBJ1-1; unclear D gene. The CDR3 covers 13 residues. CDR1 is SNHLY and CDR2 is FYNNEI in the germline V gene. The CDR3 here is CACSEEGGTEAFF. In DNA, the CDR3 is TGTGCCTGCAGTGAAGAGGGCGGCACTGAAGCTTTCTTT. Drawing the rest from reference TRBV2 and TRBJ1-1, the complete variable domain is EPEVTQTPSHQVTQMGQEVILRCVPISNHLYFYWYRQILGQKVEFLVSFYNNEISEKSEIFDDQFSVERPDGSNFTLKIRSTKLEDSAMYFCACSEEGGTEAFFGQGTRLTVV.

This clonotype has ten or more counts. This chain joins TRBV19 and TRBJ1-1; D uncertain. V was cut by 3 bases and J by 8 bases, with 10 bases left in between. Germline CDR1 and CDR2: LNHDA and SQIVND (reference sequence). This CDR3 region has 12 residues. CDR3 region: CASSMGRSEAFF. The CDR3 DNA follows: TGTGCCAGTAGTATGGGTCGCAGCGAAGCTTTCTTT.

To note about this clonotype: One end of the junction varies from germline; a read error may be responsible. This sequence joins TRBV5-1 and TRBJ2-4; TRBD1 matches 9 bases. This CDR3 spans 14 amino acids. The V gene's germline CDR1 is SGHRS and CDR2 YFSETQ. The CDR3 protein is CASSLTGGKHIKYF. CDR3 coding DNA: TGCGCCAGCAGCCTCACAGGGGGCAAGCACATTAAGTACTTC.

This clonotype was recorded many times. In DNA form, the CDR3 reads TGTGCCAGCAGTGACGCGGGGTTGGGGCCCCAGCATTTT. Its protein is CASSDAGLGPQHF. The rearrangement uses TRBV6-1 and TRBJ1-5, with D unresolved. CDR1 is MNHNS and CDR2 is SASEGT in the germline V gene. This CDR3 comprises 13 residues. The V end was cut by 3 bases, the J end by 9 bases, with 12 bases between.

CDR3 bases: TGCGCCAGCAGCTTGGATGGAGATGGTGAAGCTTTCTTT. This sequence encodes CASSLDGDGEAFF. The rearrangement links TRBV5-1 to TRBJ1-1; D is undetermined. Germline-derived CDR1 and CDR2 are SGHRS and YFSETQ. The CDR3 loop spans 13 amino acids. Trimming stripped 0 bases from V and 7 bases from J, with 10 bases between.

This clonotype was seen repeatedly, ten times or more. The chain has TRBV2 and TRBJ1-2; 10 bases fit TRBD1. Germline loops: CDR1 SNHLY, CDR2 FYNNEI. The V gene end was trimmed by 4 bases and the J gene end by 5 bases; junction bases not matched to a gene: 1. This CDR3 contains 13 residues. CDR3 residues: CASSGTGGYGYTF. The DNA of the CDR3 is TGTGCCAGCAGTGGGACAGGGGGGTATGGCTACACCTTC.

CDR3 in amino acids: CASSQTELRGNQPQHF. CDR3 DNA: TGCGCCAGCAGCCAAACGGAACTGAGAGGCAATCAGCCCCAGCATTTT. The rearrangement joins TRBV4-1 to TRBJ1-5, with D unclear. V was pared by 2 bases and J by 2 bases, with 13 bases between. The germline gives CDR1 MGHRA, CDR2 YSYEKL. The CDR3 has 16 amino acids.

This clonotype occurred a few times. The gene calls are TRBV4-1 and TRBJ1-1; tentative D call: TRBD1 (5 bases). Germline V gene data show CDR1 as MGHRA and CDR2 as YSYEKL. The CDR3 consists of 18 residues. Between the trimmed V and J ends, which lost 1 base and 3 bases, there was a span of 21 bases. The CDR3 protein is CASSQVTPRIGADTEAFF. For the CDR3, the DNA is TGCGCCAGCAGCCAAGTTACCCCGAGGATAGGGGCGGACACTGAAGCTTTCTTT.

Only a few counts were recorded for this clonotype. This chain uses TRBV9 with TRBJ2-1, with TRBD1 as a possible D gene (5 bases). Trimming removed 3 bases at V and 8 bases at J, with 12 bases between. Germline V gene lookup returns CDR1 SGDLS and CDR2 YYNGEE. The CDR3 covers 13 residues. In DNA, the CDR3 is TGTGCCAGCAGCGGGACACCTTATTATGAGCAGTTCTTC. Protein sequence: CASSGTPYYEQFF.

This clonotype was seen many times. J is TRBJ1-2 and V is TRBV28, with TRBD1 as a possible D gene (6 bases). Germline V gene data show CDR1 as MDHEN and CDR2 as SYDVKM. Trimming pared 1 base from V and 2 bases from J, leaving 29 bases between. This CDR3 has 21 amino acids. CDR3 loop: CASSLSYPGLKGGGLNYGYTF. The CDR3 DNA reads as TGTGCCAGCAGTTTATCTTATCCGGGACTCAAAGGTGGGGGCTTAAACTATGGCTACACCTTC.

At least ten counts were recorded for this clonotype. V and J are TRBV6-5 and TRBJ2-7; 13 bases are shared with TRBD2. V lost 4 bases, J lost 4 bases, and 4 bases stayed unmatched. The germline V gene encodes CDR1 MNHEY and CDR2 SVGAGI. The CDR3 length is 15 residues. The CDR3 spells CASSSWTSGRYEQYF. The CDR3 region has the DNA TGTGCCAGCAGTTCCTGGACTAGCGGGAGATACGAGCAGTACTTC.

This clonotype has at least ten counts. The chain has TRBV6-5 and TRBJ1-5; 7 bases agree with TRBD1. Germline CDR1 MNHEY, CDR2 SVGAGI. V lost 4 bases, J lost 7 bases, and 7 bases stayed unmatched. The CDR3 has 14 residues. The CDR3 sequence is CASSSNRGRQPQHF. DNA of the CDR3: TGTGCCAGCAGTTCCAACAGGGGCAGGCAGCCCCAGCATTTT.